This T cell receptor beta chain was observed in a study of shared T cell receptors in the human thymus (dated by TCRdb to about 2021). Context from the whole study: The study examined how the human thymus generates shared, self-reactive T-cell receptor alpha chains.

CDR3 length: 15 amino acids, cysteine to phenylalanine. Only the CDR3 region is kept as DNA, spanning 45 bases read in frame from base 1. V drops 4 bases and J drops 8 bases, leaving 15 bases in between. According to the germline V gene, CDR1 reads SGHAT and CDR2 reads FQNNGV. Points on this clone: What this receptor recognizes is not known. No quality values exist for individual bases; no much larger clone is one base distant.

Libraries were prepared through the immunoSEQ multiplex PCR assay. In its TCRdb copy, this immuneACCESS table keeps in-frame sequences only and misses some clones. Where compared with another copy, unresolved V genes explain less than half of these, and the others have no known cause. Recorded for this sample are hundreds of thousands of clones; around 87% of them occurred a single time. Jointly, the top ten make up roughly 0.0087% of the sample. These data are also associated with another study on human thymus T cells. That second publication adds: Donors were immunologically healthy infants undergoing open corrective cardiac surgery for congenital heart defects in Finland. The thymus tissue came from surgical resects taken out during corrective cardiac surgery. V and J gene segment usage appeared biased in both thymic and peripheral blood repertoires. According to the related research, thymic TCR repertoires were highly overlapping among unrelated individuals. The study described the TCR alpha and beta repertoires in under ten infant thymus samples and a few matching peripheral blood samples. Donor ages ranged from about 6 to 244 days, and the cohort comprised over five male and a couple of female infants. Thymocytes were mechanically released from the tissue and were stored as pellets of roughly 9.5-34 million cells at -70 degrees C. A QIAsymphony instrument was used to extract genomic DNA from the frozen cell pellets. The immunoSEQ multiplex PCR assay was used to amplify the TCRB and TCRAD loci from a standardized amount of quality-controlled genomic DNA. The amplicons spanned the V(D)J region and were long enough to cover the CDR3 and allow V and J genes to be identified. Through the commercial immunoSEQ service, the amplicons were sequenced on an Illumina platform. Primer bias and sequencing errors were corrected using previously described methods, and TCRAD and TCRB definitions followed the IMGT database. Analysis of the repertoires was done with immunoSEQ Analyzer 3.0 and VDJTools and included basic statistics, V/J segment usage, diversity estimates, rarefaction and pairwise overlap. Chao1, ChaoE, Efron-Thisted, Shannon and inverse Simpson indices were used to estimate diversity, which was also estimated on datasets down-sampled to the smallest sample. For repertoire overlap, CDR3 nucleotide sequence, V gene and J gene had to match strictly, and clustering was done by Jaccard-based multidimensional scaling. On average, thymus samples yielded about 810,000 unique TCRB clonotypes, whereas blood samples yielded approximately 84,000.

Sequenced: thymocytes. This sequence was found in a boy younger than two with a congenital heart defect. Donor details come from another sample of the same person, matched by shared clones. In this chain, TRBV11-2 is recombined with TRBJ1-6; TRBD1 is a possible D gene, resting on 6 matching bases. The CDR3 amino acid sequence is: CASSWDGTRHSPLHF. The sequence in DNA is TGTGCCAGCAGCTGGGACGGGACAAGACATTCACCCCTCCACTTT.